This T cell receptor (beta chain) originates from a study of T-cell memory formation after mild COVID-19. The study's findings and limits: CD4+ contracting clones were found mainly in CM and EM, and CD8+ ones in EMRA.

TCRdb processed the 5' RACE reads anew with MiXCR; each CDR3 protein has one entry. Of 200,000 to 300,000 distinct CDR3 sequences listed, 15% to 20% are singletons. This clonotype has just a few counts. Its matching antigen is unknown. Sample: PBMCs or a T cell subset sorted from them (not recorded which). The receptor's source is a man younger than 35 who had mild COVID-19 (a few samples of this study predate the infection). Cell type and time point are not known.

The CDR3 here is CASSGGTARRGEQFF. Written as DNA, the CDR3 is TGTGCCAGCAGCGGTGGGACAGCCAGAAGGGGTGAGCAGTTCTTC. The gene calls are TRBV9 and TRBJ2-1, with 7 nucleotides matching TRBD1. Germline lookup yields CDR1 SGDLS and CDR2 YYNGEE. Unmatched junction bases numbered 12, after V lost 3 bases and J lost 9 bases. The CDR3 sequence is 15 residues long.